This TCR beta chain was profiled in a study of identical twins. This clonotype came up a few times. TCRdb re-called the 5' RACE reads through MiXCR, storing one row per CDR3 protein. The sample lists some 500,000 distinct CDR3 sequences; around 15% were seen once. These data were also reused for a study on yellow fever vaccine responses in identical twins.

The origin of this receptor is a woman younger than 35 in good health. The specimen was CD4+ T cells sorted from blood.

Here the CDR3 DNA reads TGCGCCAGCAGCGCAGGACAGACCGTGAACTATGGCTACACCTTC. This translates into CASSAGQTVNYGYTF. The genes are TRBV5-1 and TRBJ1-2, with D possibly TRBD1 on 6 matching bases. Trimming took off 4 bases at V and 2 bases at J, with 15 bases between the two ends. Germline V gene sequence: CDR1 SGHRS, CDR2 YFSETQ. This CDR3 contains 15 residues.